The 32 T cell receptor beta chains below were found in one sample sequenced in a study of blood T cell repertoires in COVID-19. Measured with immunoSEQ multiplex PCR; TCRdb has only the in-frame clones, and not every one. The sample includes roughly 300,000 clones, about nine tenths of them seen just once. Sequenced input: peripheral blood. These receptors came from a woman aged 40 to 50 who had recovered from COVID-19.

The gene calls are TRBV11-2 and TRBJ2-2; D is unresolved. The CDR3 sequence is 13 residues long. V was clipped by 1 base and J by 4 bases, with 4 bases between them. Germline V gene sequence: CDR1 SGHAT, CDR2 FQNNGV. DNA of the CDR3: TGTGCCAGCAGCTTAGTAGTCACCGGGGAGCTGTTTTTT. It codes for CASSLVVTGELFF.

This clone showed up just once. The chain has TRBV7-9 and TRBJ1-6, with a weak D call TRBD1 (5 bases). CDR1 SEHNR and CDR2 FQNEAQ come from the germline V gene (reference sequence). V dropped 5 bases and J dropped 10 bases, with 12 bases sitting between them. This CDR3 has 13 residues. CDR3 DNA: TGTGCCAGCAGCCCGGACACCTCCTCACCCCTCCACTTT. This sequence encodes CASSPDTSSPLHF.

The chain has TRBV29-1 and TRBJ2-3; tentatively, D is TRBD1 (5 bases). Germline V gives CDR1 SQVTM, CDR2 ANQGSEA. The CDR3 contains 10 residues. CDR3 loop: CRTDTDTQYF. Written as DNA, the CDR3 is TGCAGGACAGACACAGATACGCAGTATTTT.

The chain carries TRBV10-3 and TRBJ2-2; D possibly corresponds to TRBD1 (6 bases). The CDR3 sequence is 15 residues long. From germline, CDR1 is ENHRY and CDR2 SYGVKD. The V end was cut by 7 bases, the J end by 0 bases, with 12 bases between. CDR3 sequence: CAITRDIANTGELFF. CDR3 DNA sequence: TGTGCCATCACCCGGGACATTGCGAACACCGGGGAGCTGTTTTTT.

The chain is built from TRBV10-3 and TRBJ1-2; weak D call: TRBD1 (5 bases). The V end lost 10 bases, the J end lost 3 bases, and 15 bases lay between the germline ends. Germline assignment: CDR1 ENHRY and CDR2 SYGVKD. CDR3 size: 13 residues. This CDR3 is CATTGGWDYGYTF. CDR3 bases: TGTGCCACCACCGGGGGTTGGGACTATGGCTACACCTTC.

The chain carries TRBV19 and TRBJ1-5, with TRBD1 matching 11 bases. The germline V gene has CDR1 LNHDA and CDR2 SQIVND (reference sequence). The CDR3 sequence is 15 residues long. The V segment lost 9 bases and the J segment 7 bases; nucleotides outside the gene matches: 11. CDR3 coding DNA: TGTGCCAGCCGTTACCGGGACAGGGGGTTCCAGCCCCAGCATTTT. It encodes CASRYRDRGFQPQHF.

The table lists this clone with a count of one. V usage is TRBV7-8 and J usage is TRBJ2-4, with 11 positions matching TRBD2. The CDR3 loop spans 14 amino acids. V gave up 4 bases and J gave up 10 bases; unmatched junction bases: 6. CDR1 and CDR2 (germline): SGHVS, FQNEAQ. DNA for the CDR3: TGTGCCAGCAGCTCATCTAGCGGGGGGACAATTCAGTACTTC. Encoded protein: CASSSSSGGTIQYF.

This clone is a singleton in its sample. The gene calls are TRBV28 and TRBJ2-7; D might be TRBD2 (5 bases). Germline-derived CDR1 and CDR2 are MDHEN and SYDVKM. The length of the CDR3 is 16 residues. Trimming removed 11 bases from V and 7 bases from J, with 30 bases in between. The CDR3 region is CAHGRAPQLLTGEQYF. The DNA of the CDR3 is TGTGCCCACGGCCGGGCCCCGCAACTTCTAACGGGAGAGCAGTACTTC. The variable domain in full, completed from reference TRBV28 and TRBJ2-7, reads DVKVTQSSRYLVKRTGEKVFLECVQDMDHENMFWYRQDPGLGLRLIYFSYDVKMKEKGDIPEGYSVSREKKERFSLILESASTNQTSMYLCAHGRAPQLLTGEQYFGPGTRLTVT.

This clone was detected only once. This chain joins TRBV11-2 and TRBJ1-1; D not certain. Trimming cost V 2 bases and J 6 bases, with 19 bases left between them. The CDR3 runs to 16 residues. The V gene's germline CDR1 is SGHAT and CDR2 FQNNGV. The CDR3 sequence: CASSLYLGRTGSEAFF. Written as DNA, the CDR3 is TGTGCCAGCAGCTTATACTTAGGCAGGACGGGGTCTGAAGCTTTCTTT.

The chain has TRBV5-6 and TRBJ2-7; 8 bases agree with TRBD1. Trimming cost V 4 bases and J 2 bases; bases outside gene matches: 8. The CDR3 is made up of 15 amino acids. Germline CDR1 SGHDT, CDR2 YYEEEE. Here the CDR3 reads CASSLLGDRPYEQYF. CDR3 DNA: TGTGCCAGCAGCCTGTTAGGGGACAGGCCCTACGAGCAGTACTTC.

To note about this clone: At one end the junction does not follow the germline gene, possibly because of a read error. CDR3 nucleotide sequence: TGTGCCAGCAGCCCTTTGGGCGCACGATCCTTC. It yields the protein CASSPLGARSF. The chain uses TRBV14 and TRBJ2-4; the D is unclear. The CDR3 is 11 amino acids. CDR1 and CDR2 (germline): SGHDN, FVKESK.

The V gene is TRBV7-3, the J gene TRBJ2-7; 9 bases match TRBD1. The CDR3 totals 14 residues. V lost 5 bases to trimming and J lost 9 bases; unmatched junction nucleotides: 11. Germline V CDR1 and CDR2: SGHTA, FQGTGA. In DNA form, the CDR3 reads TGTGCCAGCAGCAGCTGGGACAGGGCCCCCGGGCAGTACTTC. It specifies CASSSWDRAPGQYF.

The CDR3 region is CSVEKTGGFYNEQFF. DNA of the CDR3: TGCAGCGTTGAAAAAACAGGGGGGTTCTACAATGAGCAGTTCTTC. V and J are TRBV29-1 and TRBJ2-1; 8 bases line up with TRBD1. The germline CDR1 and CDR2 sequences are SQVTM and ANQGSEA. Trimming cost V 2 bases and J 3 bases; bases outside gene matches: 6. The CDR3 loop spans 15 amino acids.

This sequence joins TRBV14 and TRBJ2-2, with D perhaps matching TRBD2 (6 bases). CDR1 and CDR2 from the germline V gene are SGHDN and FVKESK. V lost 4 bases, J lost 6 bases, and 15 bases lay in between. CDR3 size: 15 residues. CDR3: CASSPVWGDAGELFF. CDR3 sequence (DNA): TGTGCCAGCAGCCCAGTTTGGGGGGACGCCGGGGAGCTGTTTTTT.

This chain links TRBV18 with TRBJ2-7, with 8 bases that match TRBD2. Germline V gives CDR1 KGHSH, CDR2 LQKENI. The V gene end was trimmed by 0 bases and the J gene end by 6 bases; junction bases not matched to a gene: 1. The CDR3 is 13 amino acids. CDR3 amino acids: CASSPPGGGEQYF. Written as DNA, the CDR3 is TGTGCCAGCTCACCACCCGGGGGGGGCGAGCAGTACTTC.

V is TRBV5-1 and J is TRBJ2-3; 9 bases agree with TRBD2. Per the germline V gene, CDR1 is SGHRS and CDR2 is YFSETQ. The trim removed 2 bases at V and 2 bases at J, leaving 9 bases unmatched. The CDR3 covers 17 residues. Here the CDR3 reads CASSLERGARLTDTQYF. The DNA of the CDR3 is TGCGCCAGCAGCTTAGAGCGGGGGGCTAGACTCACAGATACGCAGTATTTT.

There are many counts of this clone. The CDR3 sequence: CASSYERTGGSPDTGELFF. DNA of the CDR3: TGTGCCAGCAGTTACGAGAGGACAGGGGGTTCCCCCGACACCGGGGAGCTGTTTTTT. This rearrangement joins TRBV6-2 or TRBV6-3 to TRBJ2-2; 10 nucleotides agree with TRBD1. The germline gives CDR1 MNHEY, CDR2 SVGEGT. The J segment lost 3 bases and the V segment lost 2 bases, leaving 12 bases of the junction unmatched. The CDR3 covers 19 residues.

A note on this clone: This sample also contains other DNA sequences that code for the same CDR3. Written as DNA, the CDR3 is TGTGCCAGCAGTTACCCTGGCCAGGGTATTAACGAGCAGTACTTC. Translating it yields CASSYPGQGINEQYF. The chain is built from TRBV6-6 and TRBJ2-7, with TRBD1 as a possible D gene (5 bases). Germline CDR1 MNHNY, CDR2 SVGAGI (reference sequence). V gave up 2 bases and J gave up 5 bases, with 16 bases separating them. The CDR3 consists of 15 residues.

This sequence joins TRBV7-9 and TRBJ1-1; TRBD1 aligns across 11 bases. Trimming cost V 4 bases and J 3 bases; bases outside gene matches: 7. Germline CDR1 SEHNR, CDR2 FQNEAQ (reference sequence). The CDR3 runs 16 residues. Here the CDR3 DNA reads TGTGCCAGCAGCTCAGGACAGGGGGCGCGGGACACTGAAGCTTTCTTT. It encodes CASSSGQGARDTEAFF.

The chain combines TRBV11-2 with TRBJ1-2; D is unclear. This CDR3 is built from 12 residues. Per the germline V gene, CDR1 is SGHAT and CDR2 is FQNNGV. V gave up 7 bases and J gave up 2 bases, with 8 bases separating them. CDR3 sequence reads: CASNLANYGYTF. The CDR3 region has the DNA TGTGCCAGCAACCTAGCAAACTATGGCTACACCTTC.

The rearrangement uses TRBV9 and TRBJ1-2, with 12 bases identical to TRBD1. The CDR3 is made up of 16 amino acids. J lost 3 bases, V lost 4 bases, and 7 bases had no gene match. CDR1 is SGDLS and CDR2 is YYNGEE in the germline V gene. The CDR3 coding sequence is TGTGCCAGCAGCCCGGGACAGGGGGCGGTTGACTATGGCTACACCTTC. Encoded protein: CASSPGQGAVDYGYTF.

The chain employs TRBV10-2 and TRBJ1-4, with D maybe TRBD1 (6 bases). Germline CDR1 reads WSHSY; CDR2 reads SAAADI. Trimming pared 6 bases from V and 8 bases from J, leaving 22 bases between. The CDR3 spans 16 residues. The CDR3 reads CASRGGGGQRREKLFF. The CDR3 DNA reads TGCGCCAGCAGGGGTGGGGGCGGCCAAAGACGGGAAAAACTGTTTTTT.

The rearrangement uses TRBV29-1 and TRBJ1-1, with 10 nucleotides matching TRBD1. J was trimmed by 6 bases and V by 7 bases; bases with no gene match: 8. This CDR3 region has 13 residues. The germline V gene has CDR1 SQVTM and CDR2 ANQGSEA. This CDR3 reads CSGLRQGASEAFF. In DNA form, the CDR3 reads TGCAGCGGGCTCCGACAGGGGGCTTCTGAAGCTTTCTTT.

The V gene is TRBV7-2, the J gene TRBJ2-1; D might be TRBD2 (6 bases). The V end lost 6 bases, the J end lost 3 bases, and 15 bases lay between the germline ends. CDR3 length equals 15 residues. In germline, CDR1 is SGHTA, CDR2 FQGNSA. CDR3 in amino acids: CASSFGTPRYNEQFF. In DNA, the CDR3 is TGTGCCAGCAGTTTCGGGACTCCTCGCTACAATGAGCAGTTCTTC.

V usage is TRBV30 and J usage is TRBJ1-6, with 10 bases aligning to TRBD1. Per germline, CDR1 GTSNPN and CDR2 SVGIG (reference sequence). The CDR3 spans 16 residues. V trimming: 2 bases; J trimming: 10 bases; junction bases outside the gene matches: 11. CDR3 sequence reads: CAWSLTGQGGGSPLHF. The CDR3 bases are TGTGCCTGGAGTTTAACCGGACAGGGGGGAGGGTCACCCCTCCACTTT.

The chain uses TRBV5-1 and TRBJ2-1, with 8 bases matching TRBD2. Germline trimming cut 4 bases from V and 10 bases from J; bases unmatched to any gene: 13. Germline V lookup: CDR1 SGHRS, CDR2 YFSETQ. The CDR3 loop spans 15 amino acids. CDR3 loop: CASSGLVAGGQEQFF. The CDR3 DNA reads TGCGCCAGCAGCGGCTTGGTGGCGGGGGGACAAGAGCAGTTCTTC.

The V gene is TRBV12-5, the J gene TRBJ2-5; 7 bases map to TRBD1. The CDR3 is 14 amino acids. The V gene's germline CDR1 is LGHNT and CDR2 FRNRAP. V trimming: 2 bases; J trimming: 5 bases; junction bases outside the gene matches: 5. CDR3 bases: TGTGCTAGTGGTTTGTTAGGCAGGGGGGAGACCCAGTACTTC. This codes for CASGLLGRGETQYF.

The CDR3, as DNA: TGCGCCAGCAGCTCCGATCCCGGGACAGATGGGGCCAAAAACATTCAGTACTTC. This codes for CASSSDPGTDGAKNIQYF. The chain is built from TRBV5-1 and TRBJ2-4; 7 positions agree with TRBD1. The V gene end was trimmed by 3 bases and the J gene end by 1 base; junction bases not matched to a gene: 13. Germline V gene data show CDR1 as SGHRS and CDR2 as YFSETQ. There are 18 residues in the CDR3.

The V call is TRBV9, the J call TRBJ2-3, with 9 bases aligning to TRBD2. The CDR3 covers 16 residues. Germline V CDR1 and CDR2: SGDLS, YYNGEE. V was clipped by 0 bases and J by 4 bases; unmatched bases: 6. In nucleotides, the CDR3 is TGTGCCAGCAGCGTAGGGCCTAGCGGGGATGCAGATACGCAGTATTTT. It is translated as CASSVGPSGDADTQYF.

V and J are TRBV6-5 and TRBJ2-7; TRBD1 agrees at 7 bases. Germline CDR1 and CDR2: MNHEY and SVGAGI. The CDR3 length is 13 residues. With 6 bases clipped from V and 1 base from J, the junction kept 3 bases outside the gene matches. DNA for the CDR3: TGTGCCAGCAGGCAGGGACAGTCCTACGAGCAGTACTTC. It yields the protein CASRQGQSYEQYF.

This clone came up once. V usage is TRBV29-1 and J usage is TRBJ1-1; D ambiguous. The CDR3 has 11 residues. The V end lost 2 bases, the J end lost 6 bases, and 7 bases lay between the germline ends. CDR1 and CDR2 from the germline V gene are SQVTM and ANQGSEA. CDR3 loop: CSVEPPAEAFF. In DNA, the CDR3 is TGCAGCGTTGAACCTCCCGCTGAAGCTTTCTTT.

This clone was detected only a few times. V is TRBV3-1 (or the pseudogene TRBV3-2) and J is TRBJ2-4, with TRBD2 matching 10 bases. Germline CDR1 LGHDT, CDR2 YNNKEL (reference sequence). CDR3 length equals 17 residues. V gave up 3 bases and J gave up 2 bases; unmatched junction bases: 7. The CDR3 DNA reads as TGTGCCAGCAGCCACCTAGAGCGGGGGGGCCCCAAAAACATTCAGTACTTC. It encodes CASSHLERGGPKNIQYF.